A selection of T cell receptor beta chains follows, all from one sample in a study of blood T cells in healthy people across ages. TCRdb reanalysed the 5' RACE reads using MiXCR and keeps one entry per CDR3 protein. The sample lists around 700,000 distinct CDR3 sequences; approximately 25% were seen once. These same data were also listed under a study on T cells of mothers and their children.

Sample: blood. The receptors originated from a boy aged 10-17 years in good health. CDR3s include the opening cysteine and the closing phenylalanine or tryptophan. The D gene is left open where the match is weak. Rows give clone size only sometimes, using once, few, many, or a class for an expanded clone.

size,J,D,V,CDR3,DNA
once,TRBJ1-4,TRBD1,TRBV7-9,CASSARDRHEKLFF,TGTGCCAGCAGCGCCCGGGACAGGCATGAAAAACTGTTTTTT
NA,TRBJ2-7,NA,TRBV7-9,CASTIRGADSDEQYF,TGTGCCAGCACCATCAGGGGCGCTGACTCGGACGAGCAGTACTTC
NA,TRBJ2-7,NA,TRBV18,CASSPDYRDNGQYF,TGTGCCAGCTCACCAGACTACCGGGACAACGGGCAGTACTTC
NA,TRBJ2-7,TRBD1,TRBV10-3,CAISEPGQGGSYEQYF,TGTGCCATCAGTGAGCCCGGACAGGGGGGGTCCTACGAGCAGTACTTC
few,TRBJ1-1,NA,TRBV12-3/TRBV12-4,CASSLDTTEAFF,TGTGCCAGCAGTTTGGACACCACTGAAGCTTTCTTT
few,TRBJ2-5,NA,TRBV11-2,CASSSPSPRETQYF,TGTGCCAGCAGCTCCCCCAGTCCGCGAGAGACCCAGTACTTC
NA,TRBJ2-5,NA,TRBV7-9,CASSQQGLRGETQYF,TGTGCCAGCAGCCAACAGGGCTTAAGAGGCGAGACCCAGTACTTC
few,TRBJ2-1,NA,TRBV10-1,CASSDGGPYNEQFF,TGCGCCAGCAGTGATGGGGGACCCTACAATGAGCAGTTCTTC
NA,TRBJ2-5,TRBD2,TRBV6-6,CASIPSSGGETQYF,TGTGCCAGCATACCCTCTAGCGGGGGGGAGACCCAGTACTTC
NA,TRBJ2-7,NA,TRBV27,CASSFEGGSSYEQYF,TGTGCCAGCAGTTTTGAGGGGGGGAGCTCCTACGAGCAGTACTTC
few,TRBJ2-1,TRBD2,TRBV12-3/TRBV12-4,CASSPTSGYYNEQFF,TGTGCCAGCAGTCCGACTAGCGGGTACTACAATGAGCAGTTCTTC
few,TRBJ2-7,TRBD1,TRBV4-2,CASSQGGTVEQYF,TGTGCCAGCAGCCAAGGGGGGACAGTCGAGCAGTACTTC
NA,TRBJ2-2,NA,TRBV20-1,CSARDRVWTGELFF,TGCAGTGCTAGAGACAGGGTTTGGACCGGGGAGCTGTTTTTT
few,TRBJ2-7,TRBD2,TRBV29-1,CSVKTSGSYEQYF,TGCAGCGTCAAGACTAGCGGGAGCTACGAGCAGTACTTC
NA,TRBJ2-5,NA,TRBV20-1,CSARARQETQYF,TGCAGTGCTAGGGCCAGGCAAGAGACCCAGTACTTC
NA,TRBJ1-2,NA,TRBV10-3,CAISERSGYTF,TGTGCCATCAGTGAAAGGAGCGGCTACACCTTC
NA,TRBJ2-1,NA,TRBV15,CATSSKGYEQFF,TGTGCCACCAGCTCTAAGGGCTACGAGCAGTTCTTC
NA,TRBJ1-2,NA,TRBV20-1,CSARDLRGDRYGYTF,TGCAGTGCTAGAGATCTCAGGGGAGATAGGTATGGCTACACCTTC
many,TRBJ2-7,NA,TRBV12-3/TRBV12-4,CASSPGTFYEQYF,TGTGCCAGCAGCCCCGGGACTTTCTACGAGCAGTACTTC
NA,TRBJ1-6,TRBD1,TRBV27,CASGRRDSNSPLHF,TGTGCCAGCGGGCGCCGGGACAGTAATTCACCCCTCCACTTT
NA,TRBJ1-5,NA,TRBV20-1,CSGGITNQPQHF,TGCAGTGGTGGTATCACCAATCAGCCCCAGCATTTT
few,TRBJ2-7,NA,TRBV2,CASSEGVWREQYF,TGTGCCAGCAGTGAGGGGGTTTGGCGAGAGCAGTACTTC